This entry lists 13 T cell receptor beta chains sequenced from one sample in a study of tumor-infiltrating lymphocytes in primary liver carcinoma. The source of the blood RNA was unsorted whole blood, and germline DNA was extracted as well. TCR beta cDNA was prepared out of 500 ng total RNA by means of a constant-region primer. Three nested multiplex PCR rounds, a slightly modified ARM-PCR, produced the libraries for TCR beta. Two initial PCR rounds of roughly 10 cycles each paired TRBV1-TRBV30 forward primers with a C-beta reverse primer. Using its own MiXCR run on the multiplex PCR reads, TCRdb lists one record per CDR3 protein. The sample holds 310,000 or so distinct CDR3 sequences; approximately 54% are singletons and the top ten take about 18%. The sample consisted of peripheral blood. These receptors were taken from a woman aged 30 to 39 with primary liver carcinoma and hepatitis B virus infection.

This clonotype was counted a single time. This may stem from a read error, because a much larger clone lies one nucleotide away. This chain connects TRBV6-2 or TRBV6-3 to TRBJ1-1; no firm D call. This CDR3 is 12 amino acids long. V lost 6 bases and J 1 base, leaving 6 bases between the germline ends. Germline lookup yields CDR1 MNHEY and CDR2 SVGEGT. CDR3 coding DNA: TGTGCCAGCAGAGAGTCGAACACTGAAGCTTTCTTT. Its protein is CASRESNTEAFF.

This clonotype was seen only once. The chain employs TRBV6-1 and TRBJ2-1; possible D gene TRBD1, 6 bases. V lost 6 bases, J lost 2 bases, and 11 bases lay in between. The germline CDR1 and CDR2 sequences are MNHNS and SASEGT. This CDR3 region has 14 residues. CDR3 in amino acids: CASRTAGAYNEQFF. CDR3 DNA: TGTGCCAGCAGGACAGCAGGGGCCTACAATGAGCAGTTCTTC.

The CDR3 is CASRKGQGIGCTF. The CDR3 DNA reads TGTGCCAGCAGAAAGGGACAGGGCATAGGATGCACCTTC. The chain couples TRBV6-5 to TRBJ1-2; 9 bases match TRBD1. The CDR3 spans 13 residues. V trimming: 6 bases; J trimming: 13 bases; junction bases outside the gene matches: 12. Germline lookup yields CDR1 MNHEY and CDR2 SVGAGI.

Worth noting for this clonotype: This is likely a read error, given that the CDR3 carries no conserved phenylalanine or tryptophan at its end. CDR3 sequence (DNA): TGTGCCAGCAGCCCTCAGCGGGAGGTGATCTACAATGAGCAGTTCTCC. Protein: CASSPQREVIYNEQFS. The chain links TRBV4-2 to TRBJ2-1; TRBD2 agrees at 9 bases. There are 16 residues in the CDR3. Germline lookup yields CDR1 LGHNA and CDR2 YNFKEQ. V lost 4 bases, J lost 3 bases, and 7 bases stayed unmatched.

This clonotype was seen a handful of times. The chain has TRBV6-2 or TRBV6-3 and TRBJ2-6; D call uncertain. Germline assignment: CDR1 MNHEY and CDR2 SVGEGT. Trimming removed 1 base at V and 0 bases at J, with 4 bases between. The CDR3 has 15 amino acids. As DNA, the CDR3 is TGTGCCAGCAGTTACTGGGGCTCTGGGGCCAACGTCCTGACTTTC. Encoded protein: CASSYWGSGANVLTF.

Of note for this clonotype: At one boundary the junction diverges from the germline segment, which might be a read error. The chain recombines TRBV4-3 with TRBJ2-3; 8 bases are shared with TRBD2. The CDR3 runs 16 residues. CDR1 is LGHNA and CDR2 is YSLEER in the germline V gene. The CDR3 region is CDSIQDAVAGPDTQYF. In nucleotides, the CDR3 is TGCGACAGCATCCAAGACGCGGTAGCGGGACCAGATACGCAGTATTTT.

The chain recombines TRBV6-4 with TRBJ1-6; D is perhaps TRBD1 (5 bases). The CDR3 consists of 17 residues. The V gene's germline CDR1 is MRHNA and CDR2 SNTAGT. Between the trimmed V and J ends, which lost 1 base and 5 bases, there was a span of 15 bases. This chain's CDR3 is CASSDWSRQSDNSPLHF. CDR3 sequence (DNA): TGTGCCAGCAGTGACTGGAGCCGACAGTCGGATAATTCACCCCTCCACTTT.

This clonotype was recorded only once. A read error may be the cause here, since a much bigger clone is one base away. The rearrangement links TRBV12-3 or TRBV12-4 to TRBJ2-5; D is undetermined. Trimming left V 6 bases short and J 5 bases short, with 16 bases between. The CDR3 has 14 residues. In nucleotides, the CDR3 is TGTGCCAGCAGCTTGGCCAACGGAGACGAGACCCAGTACTTC. This translates into CASSLANGDETQYF.

The table lists this clonotype with a count of one. At one of its ends the junction is not consistent with the germline gene, which may arise from a read error. The chain joins TRBV11-2 to TRBJ2-5; a possible D gene is TRBD2 (6 bases). This CDR3 region has 13 residues. Looked up from germline, CDR1 is SGHAT and CDR2 is FQNNGV. As DNA, the CDR3 is TGTGCCAGCAGCCAAGACACGGGAGAGACCCAATACTTC. Encoded protein: CASSQDTGETQYF.

The chain is built from TRBV6-5 and TRBJ2-5; D remains ambiguous. Trimming shortened V by 5 bases and J by 7 bases, and 11 bases separated the two germline ends. The germline V gene encodes CDR1 MNHEY and CDR2 SVGAGI. The CDR3 length is 12 residues. Here the CDR3 reads CASSQTTGTQYF. The CDR3 nucleotides read TGTGCCAGCAGTCAAACAACCGGGACCCAGTACTTC.

A remark on this clonotype: A much larger clone differs from this one at a single base, so this may be a read error. Here the CDR3 omits its conserved ending phenylalanine or tryptophan, so a read error is the likely source. The chain is built from TRBV29-1 and TRBJ2-7, with D possibly being TRBD2 (5 bases). With 6 bases removed from V and 4 bases from J, the gap between germline ends came to 13 bases. The CDR3 runs to 12 residues. The germline V gene encodes CDR1 SQVTM and CDR2 ANQGSEA. DNA of the CDR3: TGCAGCGTCGTCGGGATGAGGTACGAGCAGTACTCC. Amino acids: CSVVGMRYEQYS.

This chain joins TRBV7-8 and TRBJ2-1; no reliable D call. The CDR3 covers 13 residues. Germline assignment: CDR1 SGHVS and CDR2 FQNEAQ. The V end was cut by 6 bases, the J end by 10 bases, with 16 bases between. The CDR3 here is CASSSPASMEQFF. The DNA of the CDR3 is TGTGCCAGCAGTTCACCGGCCTCTATGGAGCAGTTCTTC.

J is TRBJ2-2 and V is TRBV28, with D hard to call. V was pared by 8 bases and J by 3 bases, with 7 bases between. This CDR3 comprises 12 residues. Germline V CDR1 and CDR2: MDHEN, SYDVKM. CDR3 coding DNA: TGTGCCAGCGTATGGGACACCGGGGAGCTGTTTTTT. Its protein product is CASVWDTGELFF.